The text below deals with one TCR beta chain. Its antigen is still unknown. Base qualities were left out, and no much larger clone turns up one base away. CDR1 and CDR2 are read off the germline V gene as SGHTA and FQGNSA. Reading from cysteine to phenylalanine, the CDR3 counts 13 amino acids. Only the CDR3 DNA is retained, 39 bases long and in frame from the first base. The germline ends are 7 bases apart after V is trimmed by 1 base and J by 4 bases. The sample is drawn from a study of siplizumab effects on memory and regulatory T cells (dated by TCRdb to between 2018 and 2020). Background on the whole study: Across fewer than ten responder-stimulator pairs, mixed lymphocyte reactions were run in pairs, approximately 1 with siplizumab at around 1 ug/mL and approximately 1 without drug. The study examined how the anti-CD2 antibody siplizumab affects alloreactive T-cell subsets in allogeneic mixed lymphocyte reactions built from human PBMCs.

Receptors were amplified or captured by the immunoSEQ multiplex PCR assay. Some 1.1 x 10^5 TCR templates per sample were assayed on the deep sequencing platform. Genomic DNA extracted from sorted T cells was the material used for TCRbeta CDR3 sequencing. For the original study's pipeline: Clonal analysis of TCRbeta CDR3 data was done in the R programming language. Alloreactive CD4+ and CD8+ clones were defined by comparing unstimulated samples with post-reaction CFSE-low samples. Alloreactive CD4+ clones were assigned to regulatory or non-regulatory origin by matching sequences to sorted unstimulated Treg and non-Treg repertoires. TCRdb retrieved this table from immuneACCESS and kept in-frame rearrangements only. Not all clones are present; in checked studies, unresolved V genes account for under half, and no reason is known for the remainder. V, J and clone size derive from that table, while D and trimming were established from the DNA sequence. Within this sample are approximately 3,600 clones, with more than 45% of them counted one time only. The ten top clones hold 4.5% to 5.5% of the sample.

Cells from the mixed lymphocyte reactions were cocultured for approximately six days at 37 degrees C. Responder PBMCs were labelled with CFSE and stimulator PBMCs were labelled with Violet Dye, after which the responder and stimulator PBMCs were mixed at a 1:1 ratio. Sorted unstimulated T cells and proliferating T cells recovered from mixed lymphocyte reactions were subjected to TCRbeta CDR3 sequencing. Fresh whole blood from about ten HLA-typed healthy donors served as the source for isolating PBMCs. For TCR sequencing, responder T cells that had proliferated and were CFSE-low were FACS-sorted once the mixed lymphocyte reaction was over. Study-level results and caveats: Sequences below about 10^-5 frequency were poorly captured, so only a minor fraction of alloreactive clones could be mapped to unstimulated subsets. Greater diversity appeared to be present in unstimulated naive T cells than in memory T cells, and a substantial contribution to the alloresponse seemed to be made by naive cells. No functional confirmation was obtained for the suppressive function of proliferating Tregs from siplizumab cultures. In reactions with siplizumab, an average of approximately 69% of mappable alloreactive CD4+ clones were Treg-derived, compared with 25% to 30% in control reactions. The cumulative frequency of alloreactive sequences traceable to unstimulated CD4+ memory T cells was significantly reduced by siplizumab. About 80-96% of proliferating CD4+ or CD8+ clones could not be given a naive or memory phenotype.

The chain is encoded by TRBV7-2 joined to TRBJ1-2, with no confident D gene call. Sequencing was carried out using CFSE-low (dividing) CD4+ T cells sorted from an allogeneic mixed lymphocyte reaction. The TCR comes from a human donor in good health; the cells came from an allogeneic mixed lymphocyte reaction. DNA sequence: TGTGCCAGCAGCTTAGAATGGGGCTATGGCTACACCTTC. Translation gives CASSLEWGYGYTF.